The 20 T cell receptor beta chains in this list originate from one sample, sequenced in a study of blood T cell repertoires in COVID-19. The assay was immunoSEQ multiplex PCR, and TCRdb's table has in-frame clones only and misses some. The data hold over 200,000 clones, with 88% observed a single time. The specimen sequenced was PBMCs or T cells enriched from blood (not recorded which). All receptors come from a woman between 40 and 50 years old with acute COVID-19.

V gene TRBV3-1 (or the pseudogene TRBV3-2) combines with J gene TRBJ1-2, with D hard to call. Trimming removed 0 bases from V and 3 bases from J, with 8 bases in between. Germline V CDR1 and CDR2: LGHDT, YNNKEL (reference sequence). The CDR3 runs 14 residues. The CDR3 coding sequence is TGTGCCAGCAGCCAAGAGGGAGGGTACTATGGCTACACCTTC. It encodes CASSQEGGYYGYTF.

This clone was found once. The same CDR3 can be traced to other DNA sequences in this sample. The V call is TRBV5-1, the J call TRBJ1-6; 8 bases match TRBD1. The length of the CDR3 is 14 residues. The germline V gene has CDR1 SGHRS and CDR2 YFSETQ. V was clipped by 4 bases and J by 8 bases; unmatched bases: 5. This CDR3 is CASSRTGGDSPLHF. The CDR3, as DNA: TGCGCCAGCAGCCGAACAGGGGGGGATTCACCCCTCCACTTT.

The chain employs TRBV28 and TRBJ1-1, with TRBD1 matching 7 bases. Trimming took 5 bases from V and 6 from J; bases not matched to a gene: 12. The germline CDR1 and CDR2 sequences are MDHEN and SYDVKM. The CDR3 runs 15 residues. CDR3 DNA sequence: TGTGCCAGCAGTCCACCACAGGGGATGATGGCTGAAGCTTTCTTT. Encoded protein: CASSPPQGMMAEAFF.

The gene calls are TRBV4-2 and TRBJ2-2; D is perhaps TRBD2 (7 bases). This CDR3 comprises 14 residues. V was clipped by 3 bases and J by 5 bases, with 10 bases between them. Germline V lookup: CDR1 LGHNA, CDR2 YNFKEQ. The CDR3 DNA follows: TGTGCCAGCAGCCAGGAGGGGGGGACCGGGGAGCTGTTTTTT. This sequence encodes CASSQEGGTGELFF.

The V and J genes are TRBV7-9 and TRBJ1-6, with D unresolved. CDR1 and CDR2 from the germline V gene are SEHNR and FQNEAQ (reference sequence). The CDR3 totals 14 residues. V was pared by 1 base and J by 8 bases, with 9 bases between. DNA for the CDR3: TGTGCCAGCAGCTTAGAGAGACTGGATTCACCCCTCCACTTT. As protein: CASSLERLDSPLHF.

The chain joins TRBV14 to TRBJ1-1; 7 nucleotides agree with TRBD1. This CDR3 has 17 amino acids. The junction had 10 bases not matched to a gene; V was cut back by 1 base and J by 2 bases. CDR1 SGHDN and CDR2 FVKESK come from the germline V gene. The DNA of the CDR3 is TGTGCCAGCAGCCAAGTCGGAGGGTTAGGGGGCAACACTGAAGCTTTCTTT. This gives the protein CASSQVGGLGGNTEAFF.

V usage is TRBV4-2 and J usage is TRBJ2-7; 10 bases align to TRBD2. Trimming at V came to 0 bases and at J to 3 bases, leaving 11 bases not matched to a gene. The CDR3 runs 18 residues. CDR1 is LGHNA and CDR2 is YNFKEQ in the germline V gene. DNA for the CDR3: TGTGCCAGCAGCCAAGATCAGCGCCTAGCGGGGGAACACTACGAGCAGTACTTC. It specifies CASSQDQRLAGEHYEQYF.

CDR3 protein: CASSRTGTSQETQYF. The CDR3 bases are TGCGCCAGCAGCCGTACCGGGACTTCCCAAGAGACCCAGTACTTC. V usage is TRBV5-1 and J usage is TRBJ2-5, with D possibly matching TRBD2 (6 bases). This CDR3 is 15 amino acids long. Germline-derived CDR1 and CDR2 are SGHRS and YFSETQ. The V end was cut by 4 bases, the J end by 1 base, with 14 bases between.

V usage is TRBV2 and J usage is TRBJ2-5; 8 nucleotides match TRBD2. The V gene's germline CDR1 is SNHLY and CDR2 FYNNEI. The length of the CDR3 is 15 residues. V was clipped by 6 bases and J by 9 bases; unmatched bases: 15. The CDR3 reads CASSKGRGAFAAQYF. As DNA, the CDR3 is TGTGCCAGCAGCAAAGGGCGGGGGGCCTTCGCTGCCCAGTACTTC.

The chain uses TRBV5-1 and TRBJ1-6, with 7 nucleotides matching TRBD1. Germline CDR1 reads SGHRS; CDR2 reads YFSETQ. The CDR3 is made up of 15 amino acids. Unmatched junction bases numbered 10, after V lost 4 bases and J lost 9 bases. The CDR3 reads CASSQRGQDGSPLHF. CDR3 in DNA: TGCGCCAGCAGCCAACGCGGACAGGATGGTTCACCCCTCCACTTT.

The V and J genes are TRBV4-1 and TRBJ2-3, with D possibly matching TRBD2 (7 bases). V shed 0 bases and J shed 6 bases, with 13 bases lying between them. Germline CDR1 MGHRA, CDR2 YSYEKL. The length of the CDR3 is 15 residues. CDR3 sequence (DNA): TGCGCCAGCAGCCAAGATTTGGCGGGGGCTGATACGCAGTATTTT. Protein: CASSQDLAGADTQYF.

This chain joins TRBV5-4 and TRBJ2-7, with D tentatively TRBD1 (5 bases). Germline V lookup: CDR1 SGHNT, CDR2 YYREEE (reference sequence). The CDR3 extends over 14 amino acids. V lost 1 base and J 2 bases, leaving 10 bases between the germline ends. DNA for the CDR3: TGTGCCAGCAGCTTGAGGGGCTTAACCTACGAGCAGTACTTC. Translation: CASSLRGLTYEQYF.

J is TRBJ2-5 and V is TRBV7-8; 7 nucleotides line up with TRBD1. Trimming removed 6 bases from V and 2 bases from J; junction bases left unmatched: 9. The CDR3 sequence is 15 residues long. Germline CDR1 and CDR2: SGHVS and FQNEAQ. The chain's CDR3 is CASRLRPGQQETQYF. In DNA form, the CDR3 reads TGTGCCAGCAGACTTCGACCGGGACAGCAAGAGACCCAGTACTTC.

This chain uses TRBV3-1 (or the pseudogene TRBV3-2) with TRBJ2-5, with a possible D match to TRBD2 (6 bases). Looked up from germline, CDR1 is LGHDT and CDR2 is YNNKEL (reference sequence). The CDR3 length is 14 residues. V gave up 4 bases and J gave up 5 bases, with 14 bases separating them. Here the CDR3 DNA reads TGTGCCAGCAGCCCCCGGGAGAGGAAGGAGACCCAGTACTTC. Translation: CASSPRERKETQYF.

The V gene is TRBV10-3, the J gene TRBJ2-5, with a possible D match to TRBD2 (6 bases). Trimming left V 0 bases short and J 1 base short, with 9 bases between. CDR3 length: 15 amino acids. Germline assignment: CDR1 ENHRY and CDR2 SYGVKD. CDR3 region: CAISESPSVQETQYF. In nucleotides, the CDR3 is TGTGCCATCAGTGAGTCGCCTAGCGTCCAAGAGACCCAGTACTTC.

The V gene is TRBV11-3, the J gene TRBJ2-3; 7 bases align to TRBD1. Trimming removed 2 bases from V and 5 bases from J; junction bases left unmatched: 4. CDR1 and CDR2 from the germline V gene are SGHNT and YENEEA. The CDR3 consists of 14 residues. CDR3 nucleotides: TGTGCCAGCAGCTTAACAGGGGTTGGAGATACGCAGTATTTT. It is translated as CASSLTGVGDTQYF. The variable domain in full, completed from reference TRBV11-3 and TRBJ2-3, reads EAGVVQSPRYKIIEKKQPVAFWCNPISGHNTLYWYLQNLGQGPELLIRYENEEAVDDSQLPKDRFSAERLKGVDSTLKIQPAELGDSAVYLCASSLTGVGDTQYFGPGTRLTVL.

The chain couples TRBV27 to TRBJ1-1; D is ambiguous. Germline lookup yields CDR1 MNHEY and CDR2 SMNVEV (reference sequence). This CDR3 comprises 15 residues. Trimming stripped 8 bases from V and 1 base from J, with 17 bases between. CDR3 sequence (DNA): TGTGCCAGCCGGGGTCCTGGGCGCACGAACACTGAAGCTTTCTTT. Its protein is CASRGPGRTNTEAFF.

CDR3 in DNA: TGTGCCAGCAGCTTAGTACAGGCAAACACCGGGGAGCTGTTTTTT. Amino acids: CASSLVQANTGELFF. V gene TRBV11-3 combines with J gene TRBJ2-2, with a tentative D call TRBD1 (5 bases). V dropped 1 base and J dropped 2 bases, with 8 bases sitting between them. CDR3 length: 15 residues. From germline, CDR1 is SGHNT and CDR2 YENEEA.

The chain uses TRBV6-2 or TRBV6-3 and TRBJ2-1; a possible D gene is TRBD2 (7 bases). The CDR3 spans 16 residues. Trimming stripped 0 bases from V and 7 bases from J, with 16 bases between. CDR1 and CDR2 (germline): MNHEY, SVGEGT. The CDR3 sequence: CASSYSWGGQWNEQFF. Here the CDR3 DNA reads TGTGCCAGCAGTTACTCGTGGGGGGGCCAATGGAATGAGCAGTTCTTC.

J is TRBJ2-3 and V is TRBV7-2; 9 nucleotides align to TRBD2. Per germline, CDR1 SGHTA and CDR2 FQGNSA. The CDR3 runs to 14 residues. V was clipped by 3 bases and J by 5 bases; unmatched bases: 3. The CDR3 DNA sequence: TGTGCCAGCAGCTTGGGCGGGAGGGGAGATACGCAGTATTTT. Its translation is CASSLGGRGDTQYF. Using reference TRBV7-2 and TRBJ2-3 for the parts outside the CDR3, the full variable domain is GAGVSQSPSNKVTEKGKDVELRCDPISGHTALYWYRQSLGQGLEFLIYFQGNSAPDKSGLPSDRFSAERTGGSVSTLTIQRTQQEDSAVYLCASSLGGRGDTQYFGPGTRLTVL.